These 23 T cell receptor beta chains were sequenced from one sample in a study of blood T cell repertoires in COVID-19. The repertoire was sequenced with immunoSEQ multiplex PCR; TCRdb's copy has only in-frame clones and lacks some. The profile covers roughly 380,000 clones, with about 88% appearing a single time and approximately 0.97% taken by the ten largest. The material sequenced was PBMCs or T cells enriched from blood (not recorded which). The receptors shown here come from a woman aged 25 to 39 who had been exposed to COVID-19.

This clone was observed a single time. The chain uses TRBV6-2 or TRBV6-3 and TRBJ1-3, with unresolved D. Germline V gene lookup returns CDR1 MNHEY and CDR2 SVGEGT. V lost 2 bases, J lost 0 bases, and 8 bases lay in between. This CDR3 is built from 15 residues. The DNA of the CDR3 is TGTGCCAGCAGTTACCGGGTATTCTCTGGAAACACCATATATTTT. Translated: CASSYRVFSGNTIYF.

The chain employs TRBV19 and TRBJ2-7; maybe TRBD1 (5 bases). The germline CDR1 and CDR2 sequences are LNHDA and SQIVND (reference sequence). V was pared by 10 bases and J by 3 bases, with 19 bases between. This CDR3 is 14 amino acids long. The CDR3 protein is CATQPDSPIYEQYF. CDR3 coding DNA: TGTGCCACCCAGCCCGACAGTCCAATCTACGAGCAGTACTTC.

The genes are TRBV7-8 and TRBJ2-5; a weak D match, TRBD2 (6 bases). Between the trimmed V and J ends, which lost 1 base and 1 base, there was a span of 22 bases. Germline assignment: CDR1 SGHVS and CDR2 FQNEAQ. CDR3 length: 19 amino acids. The CDR3 loop is CASSLVPLRRRARQETQYF. CDR3 DNA sequence: TGTGCCAGCAGCTTAGTACCCCTGAGACGGAGGGCACGCCAAGAGACCCAGTACTTC.

The chain uses TRBV19 and TRBJ1-4; D might be TRBD1 (5 bases). The CDR3 runs 14 residues. Germline CDR1 LNHDA, CDR2 SQIVND (reference sequence). The V gene lost 7 bases and the J gene lost 5 bases, with 14 bases spanning the gap. The CDR3 here is CASTRRQGNEKLFF. CDR3 DNA: TGTGCCAGTACCCGGCGGCAGGGAAATGAAAAACTGTTTTTT.

For this clone: Different DNA sequences within this sample yield the same CDR3. J is TRBJ1-5 and V is TRBV19; TRBD1 agrees at 10 bases. Looked up from germline, CDR1 is LNHDA and CDR2 is SQIVND (reference sequence). This CDR3 comprises 15 residues. The junction had 3 bases not matched to a gene; V was cut back by 1 base and J by 6 bases. The CDR3 protein is CASSIGTGGGQPQHF. DNA of the CDR3: TGTGCCAGTAGTATAGGGACAGGGGGGGGTCAGCCCCAGCATTTT.

V is TRBV28 and J is TRBJ1-4; D may be TRBD1 (5 bases). The CDR3 totals 15 residues. The V gene lost 4 bases and the J gene lost 7 bases, with 16 bases spanning the gap. Germline V lookup: CDR1 MDHEN, CDR2 SYDVKM. The DNA for the CDR3 is TGTGCCAGCAGTTCAGATACCCCCGGGGGTGAAAAACTGTTTTTT. Translation: CASSSDTPGGEKLFF.

The chain uses TRBV7-9 and TRBJ2-5; 7 nucleotides line up with TRBD2. Trimming took 4 bases from V and 0 from J; bases not matched to a gene: 11. Germline loops: CDR1 SEHNR, CDR2 FQNEAQ (reference sequence). This CDR3 has 17 residues. CDR3 protein: CASSSNRGGAYQETQYF. As DNA, the CDR3 is TGTGCCAGCAGCTCCAACCGGGGAGGGGCGTACCAAGAGACCCAGTACTTC.

The chain recombines TRBV27 with TRBJ2-7; 7 bases match TRBD2. Germline CDR1 reads MNHEY; CDR2 reads SMNVEV (reference sequence). The J segment lost 3 bases and the V segment lost 5 bases, leaving 10 bases of the junction unmatched. The CDR3 has 15 amino acids. The CDR3 DNA is TGTGCCAGCAGTAAGACGGTTCGGGGGGTCTACGAGCAGTACTTC. Translation gives CASSKTVRGVYEQYF.

The V call is TRBV29-1, the J call TRBJ1-4; D is ambiguous. Trimming pared 1 base from V and 10 bases from J, leaving 10 bases between. The CDR3 contains 12 residues. In germline, CDR1 is SQVTM, CDR2 ANQGSEA. The CDR3 nucleotides are TGCAGCGTTGAAGGGGCCGCCGGAAAACTGTTTTTT. Translated, it gives CSVEGAAGKLFF.

V is TRBV9 and J is TRBJ2-1, with TRBD2 identical over 8 bases. With 3 bases clipped from V and 8 bases from J, the junction kept 10 bases outside the gene matches. Germline V gene lookup returns CDR1 SGDLS and CDR2 YYNGEE. The CDR3 runs 15 residues. CDR3 nucleotide sequence: TGTGCCAGCAGCGAAACCGGGACTAGACGCGATGAGCAGTTCTTC. It codes for CASSETGTRRDEQFF. The variable domain in full, completed from reference TRBV9 and TRBJ2-1, reads DSGVTQTPKHLITATGQRVTLRCSPRSGDLSVYWYQQSLDQGLQFLIQYYNGEERAKGNILERFSAQQFPDLHSELNLSSLELGDSALYFCASSETGTRRDEQFFGPGTRLTVL.

Note on this clone: This sequence may be a read error, since a much larger clone differs from it by one base. This rearrangement joins TRBV27 to TRBJ1-5, with 7 bases fitting TRBD1. Trimming removed 5 bases from V and 5 bases from J; junction bases left unmatched: 3. The CDR3 length is 13 residues. CDR1 is MNHEY, CDR2 SMNVEV, per germline (reference sequence). The chain's CDR3 is CASSPGQYQPQHF. The CDR3, as DNA: TGTGCCAGCAGTCCGGGACAGTATCAGCCCCAGCATTTT.

The CDR3 sequence is CAISESSSGAYEQYF. The CDR3 DNA reads TGTGCCATCAGTGAGTCGTCTAGCGGGGCGTACGAGCAGTACTTC. This chain joins TRBV10-3 and TRBJ2-7; 9 nucleotides agree with TRBD2. J gave up 4 bases and V 0 bases, and 4 bases lay outside the gene matches. There are 15 residues in the CDR3. The germline gives CDR1 ENHRY, CDR2 SYGVKD.

The gene calls are TRBV27 and TRBJ2-1; 7 bases are a match to TRBD1. CDR3 length: 15 residues. V lost 8 bases and J lost 7; bases outside the gene matches: 14. The V gene's germline CDR1 is MNHEY and CDR2 SMNVEV (reference sequence). The CDR3 coding sequence is TGTGCCAGCGGCCCGATGGACAGGCGAGGAAATGAGCAGTTCTTC. Translated: CASGPMDRRGNEQFF.

This clone was recorded a few times. J is TRBJ2-6 and V is TRBV6-4; D gene unclear. V lost 1 base to trimming and J lost 0 bases, with 7 bases between them. The CDR3 extends over 16 amino acids. Germline lookup yields CDR1 MRHNA and CDR2 SNTAGT. The CDR3 here is CASSDFTGSGANVLTF. The CDR3, as DNA: TGTGCCAGCAGTGACTTTACTGGCTCTGGGGCCAACGTCCTGACTTTC.

The rearrangement joins TRBV27 to TRBJ1-5; possibly TRBD1 for D (5 bases). This CDR3 is 15 amino acids long. Trimming took 4 bases from V and 2 from J, leaving 12 bases between them. Germline V gene sequence: CDR1 MNHEY, CDR2 SMNVEV (reference sequence). CDR3: CASSYQGWGNQPQHF. CDR3 DNA sequence: TGTGCCAGCAGTTATCAGGGTTGGGGCAATCAGCCCCAGCATTTT.

The J gene is TRBJ2-7, the V gene TRBV29-1, with 7 bases that match TRBD2. This CDR3 region has 14 residues. V was pared by 4 bases and J by 2 bases, with 8 bases of the junction left unmatched. Germline-derived CDR1 and CDR2 are SQVTM and ANQGSEA. The CDR3 region is CSVGGLAAPYEQYF. In DNA, the CDR3 is TGCAGCGTTGGCGGTCTAGCGGCACCCTACGAGCAGTACTTC.

In DNA, the CDR3 is TGTGCCAGCTCCCAAGGGGGGGGACAAATCTACGAGCAGTACTTC. Translation: CASSQGGGQIYEQYF. The V call is TRBV18, the J call TRBJ2-7, with D possibly matching TRBD2 (7 bases). Germline V gene data show CDR1 as KGHSH and CDR2 as LQKENI. The CDR3 consists of 15 residues. Trimming took off 6 bases at V and 3 bases at J, with 18 bases between the two ends.

The chain has TRBV5-1 and TRBJ1-5; 8 nucleotides align to TRBD1. This CDR3 region has 14 residues. The germline gives CDR1 SGHRS, CDR2 YFSETQ. The junction had 5 bases not matched to a gene; V was cut back by 4 bases and J by 5 bases. CDR3 in amino acids: CASSPGTGYQPQHF. For the CDR3, the DNA is TGCGCCAGCAGCCCCGGGACAGGTTATCAGCCCCAGCATTTT.

The gene calls are TRBV12-3 or TRBV12-4 and TRBJ2-7; 7 bases align to TRBD1. With V trimmed by 2 bases and J by 3 bases, 1 base remained unmatched. The CDR3 length is 13 residues. CDR3 amino acids: CASSLRQGYEQYF. CDR3 nucleotides: TGTGCCAGCAGTTTACGACAGGGCTACGAGCAGTACTTC.

This chain joins TRBV2 and TRBJ1-1; D is uncertain. CDR3 length: 13 residues. Per the germline V gene, CDR1 is SNHLY and CDR2 is FYNNEI. Trimming cost V 7 bases and J 3 bases, with 12 bases left between them. CDR3 region: CASTRGWDTEAFF. DNA for the CDR3: TGTGCCAGCACCCGGGGATGGGACACTGAAGCTTTCTTT. The full variable domain, in which reference TRBV2 and TRBJ1-1 provide the parts outside the CDR3, is EPEVTQTPSHQVTQMGQEVILRCVPISNHLYFYWYRQILGQKVEFLVSFYNNEISEKSEIFDDQFSVERPDGSNFTLKIRSTKLEDSAMYFCASTRGWDTEAFFGQGTRLTVV.

J is TRBJ2-1 and V is TRBV11-3, with 11 bases aligning to TRBD1. The V gene end was trimmed by 4 bases and the J gene end by 3 bases; junction bases not matched to a gene: 2. The CDR3 is 15 amino acids. The germline V gene has CDR1 SGHNT and CDR2 YENEEA. The chain's CDR3 is CASSSGTGGYNEQFF. CDR3 coding DNA: TGTGCCAGCAGCTCCGGGACAGGGGGCTACAATGAGCAGTTCTTC.

J is TRBJ1-5 and V is TRBV25-1; the match to TRBD1 covers 7 bases. J gave up 6 bases and V 3 bases, and 11 bases lay outside the gene matches. Germline assignment: CDR1 MGHDK and CDR2 SYGVNS. The CDR3 has 16 residues. CDR3 DNA sequence: TGTGCCAGCAGTGACTTAAGGGGGCCGGAAGGTCAGCCCCAGCATTTT. This translates into CASSDLRGPEGQPQHF.

About this clone: Additional DNA sequences in this sample encode the identical CDR3. V usage is TRBV6-5 and J usage is TRBJ2-7; TRBD2 matches at 7 bases. V gave up 7 bases and J gave up 3 bases; unmatched junction bases: 6. The germline gives CDR1 MNHEY, CDR2 SVGAGI. This CDR3 has 13 residues. CDR3 residues: CASTRRGSYEQYF. As DNA, the CDR3 is TGTGCCAGCACACGACGCGGGAGCTACGAGCAGTACTTC.